The clone carrying this TCR beta chain ranks as medium-sized. Its target is not known. These data originate in a study of T cell responses to AZD1222 COVID-19 vaccine. Study conclusions and caveats: Donors, mostly white British, included more females; clonal diversity was possibly underestimated. Baseline antibody screening turned up just six seropositive AZD1222 recipients. Close to half of all spike-specific TCRs reportedly target regions of the variants that are unmutated. Vaccine-related CD4 TCRs covered spike, predominating at 160-218 and 743-854.

The CDR3 spans 17 residues. Looked up from germline, CDR1 is SGHDN and CDR2 is FVKESK. Trimming shortened V by 3 bases and J by 1 base, and 18 bases separated the two germline ends. Only in-frame clones appear in the TCRdb table, and some are missing; sequencing was by immunoSEQ multiplex PCR. The repertoire holds tens of thousands of clones, with 88% as singletons. The chain carries TRBV14 and TRBJ1-1; no reliable D call. The sequenced sample was peripheral blood, obtained on day 0 of AZD1222 vaccination. The clonotype originates from an adult in good health. CDR3 coding DNA: TGTGCCAGCAGCCATCCGGGCTTAAAACAGAAGAACACTGAAGCTTTCTTT. It translates to CASSHPGLKQKNTEAFF.